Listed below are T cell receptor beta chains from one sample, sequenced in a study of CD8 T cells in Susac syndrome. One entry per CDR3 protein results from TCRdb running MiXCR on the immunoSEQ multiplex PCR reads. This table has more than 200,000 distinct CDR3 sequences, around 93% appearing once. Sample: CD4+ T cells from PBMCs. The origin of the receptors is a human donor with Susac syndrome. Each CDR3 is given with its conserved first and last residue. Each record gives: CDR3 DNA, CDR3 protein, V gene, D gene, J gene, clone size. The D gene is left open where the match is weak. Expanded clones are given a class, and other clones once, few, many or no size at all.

TGTGCCAGCAGCTTAGCACCGGAATACGAGCAGTACTTC CASSLAPEYEQYF TRBV11-2 . TRBJ2-7 .
TGCAGTGCTATCGGGCAGGGTAATTCACCCCTCCACTTT CSAIGQGNSPLHF TRBV20-1 . TRBJ1-6 once
TGTGCCAGCAGCACCCCGGGGGCTGGGCGAGCTTTCTTT CASSTPGAGRAFF TRBV7-2 . TRBJ1-1 .
TGTGCCAGCAGCTGGACAGGGACCACTGAAGCTTTCTTT CASSWTGTTEAFF TRBV7-8 TRBD1 TRBJ1-1 .
TGTGCCAGCAGCTTAGAATACCGGCGGGGCCTCTTTACGAACACTGAAGCTTTCTTT CASSLEYRRGLFTNTEAFF TRBV7-2 . TRBJ1-1 .
TGTGCCATCAGTGAGGGACATGAGAGGACGGGAAAGGCTTTCTTT CAISEGHERTGKAFF TRBV10-3 . TRBJ1-1 once
TGCGCCAGCAGCACCCGGACAGGGGCTGGAAACACCATATATTTT CASSTRTGAGNTIYF TRBV4-3 TRBD1 TRBJ1-3 .
TGTGCCAGCAGCCAAGAATCGAAGGCGTTAGAGAACACTGAAGCTTTCTTT CASSQESKALENTEAFF TRBV4-2 . TRBJ1-1 .
TGTGCCAGCAGCTTAGCTGTGTCAGACAATGAGCAGTTCTTC CASSLAVSDNEQFF TRBV7-9 . TRBJ2-1 .
TGTGCCAGCAGCCGAATCGGACAGGGGGCATTGAACACTGAAGCTTTCTTT CASSRIGQGALNTEAFF TRBV11-3 TRBD1 TRBJ1-1 .
TGTGCCAGCAGCCAAGCGTTGGCTAGCGGGGGTCCCCGGGAGGCCCAGTACTTC CASSQALASGGPREAQYF TRBV4-2 TRBD2 TRBJ2-5 .
TGTGCCAGCTCACCGGCCCGGGACAGGGTTTCACCCCTCCACTTT CASSPARDRVSPLHF TRBV18 TRBD1 TRBJ1-6 .
TGTGCCAGCAGCTTAGCAGTAGAGACCCAGTACTTC CASSLAVETQYF TRBV7-2 . TRBJ2-5 .
TGTGCCAGCCTTGACATTGGCTACACCTTC CASLDIGYTF TRBV2 . TRBJ1-2 .
TGTGAGCGAGAAAAACTGTTTTTT CEREKLFF TRBV6-5 . TRBJ1-4 .
TGTGCCAGCTCATCCGACGGGGAAATCTATGGCTACACCTTC CASSSDGEIYGYTF TRBV18 . TRBJ1-2 .
TGTGCCAGCTCACGCGACGGAAATAATGAAAAACTGTTTTTT CASSRDGNNEKLFF TRBV18 . TRBJ1-4 .
TGCGCCAGCAGCCAAGGGTCCGGGACAGGCGACTACAATGAGCAGTTCTTC CASSQGSGTGDYNEQFF TRBV4-1 TRBD1 TRBJ2-1 .
TGTGCCAGCAGCGCACGGGGGGGCTCGGAGACCCAGTACTTC CASSARGGSETQYF TRBV2 TRBD2 TRBJ2-5 .
TGCGCCAGCAGCCCGGGGTCCCCTACGGCTGGGCAGTACTTC CASSPGSPTAGQYF TRBV5-1 . TRBJ2-7 .
TGTGCCTGGAGTGTGTTACTCCCTCAAAGCTCTGGAAACACCATATATTTT CAWSVLLPQSSGNTIYF TRBV30 . TRBJ1-3 .
TGTGCCAGCAGCCCGAAACGGACAGGGAACGGGCTTGATGTCACTGAAGCTTTCTTT CASSPKRTGNGLDVTEAFF TRBV7-2 TRBD1 TRBJ1-1 .
TGCAGCGTGACCGGGACAGGGTCTTTGAAAAACACTGAAGCTTTCTTT CSVTGTGSLKNTEAFF TRBV29-1 TRBD1 TRBJ1-1 .
TGCAGTGCTAGGTCCGGGACAGGGGAAGATACGCAGTATTTT CSARSGTGEDTQYF TRBV20-1 TRBD1 TRBJ2-3 .
TGTGCCAGTAGTACTTCAGGGGGCTACACCTTC CASSTSGGYTF TRBV19 . TRBJ1-2 .
TGCAGTGCGGATGACATGAACACTGAAGCTTTCTTT CSADDMNTEAFF TRBV20-1 . TRBJ1-1 .
TGTGCCAGCAGTCCTAGGGTGAACAGGGCCTACGAGCAGTACTTC CASSPRVNRAYEQYF TRBV6-5 . TRBJ2-7 .
TGCAGCGTTGAAGGTGAGGGCCGGTGGGCCCAGTACTTC CSVEGEGRWAQYF TRBV29-1 . TRBJ2-5 .
TGCGCCAGCAGCCAAGGGGGGAGTGTCACAGATACGCAGTATTTT CASSQGGSVTDTQYF TRBV4-3 . TRBJ2-3 .
TGCAGTGCTAGCGCAGAGTCGATCTATGGCTACACCTTC CSASAESIYGYTF TRBV20-1 . TRBJ1-2 .
TGCGCCAGCAGCCCGGGATTGGAGATATACAATGAGCAGTTCTTC CASSPGLEIYNEQFF TRBV5-1 . TRBJ2-1 .
TGTGCCAGCAGTAGTCTCGGCCATGGACAGGGGTTCTACGAGCAGTACTTC CASSSLGHGQGFYEQYF TRBV6-2/TRBV6-3 TRBD1 TRBJ2-7 once
TGTGCCAGCAGGGGTCCGACTAGCGGGGGATTTGGGGAGCTGTTTTTT CASRGPTSGGFGELFF TRBV7-3 TRBD2 TRBJ2-2 .
TGCAGCGTTGAAATCGGGAGGGATCAGCCCCAGCATTTT CSVEIGRDQPQHF TRBV29-1 . TRBJ1-5 .
TGTGCCAGCAGCCAGACCCGGGTGGAAAACACTGAAGCTTTCTTT CASSQTRVENTEAFF TRBV14 . TRBJ1-1 once
TGCAGCGTCTGGAGGTCTCCCTACGAGCAGTACTTC CSVWRSPYEQYF TRBV29-1 . TRBJ2-7 .
TGTGCCAGCAGCGACGTTAGCGGGGGGCGGGATACGCAGTATTTT CASSDVSGGRDTQYF TRBV6-5 TRBD2 TRBJ2-3 .
TGTGCCAGCAGCTTGTACGGCTCCGAGCCCCAGCATTTT CASSLYGSEPQHF TRBV5-5 . TRBJ1-5 .
TGTGCCAGCAGCCCCTCCAGAGGTTACACTGAAGCTTTCTTT CASSPSRGYTEAFF TRBV3-1 . TRBJ1-1 .
TGTGCCTGGAGTGGAGCGACCTACAATGAGCAGTTCTTC CAWSGATYNEQFF TRBV30 . TRBJ2-1 .
TGTGCCTGTGGAGCGCTCCCAAACACTGAAGCTTTCTTT CACGALPNTEAFF TRBV30 . TRBJ1-1 .
TGTGCCAGCAGCTTCTCCGGGCCTGCTTTTGGCTACACCTTC CASSFSGPAFGYTF TRBV7-2 . TRBJ1-2 .
TGTGCCAGCTCACCCAGGCTACAGGGAGTCTATGGCTACACCTTC CASSPRLQGVYGYTF TRBV18 . TRBJ1-2 once
TGCAGTGCTAGTGGCCTACAGGCAACTAATGAAAAACTGTTTTTT CSASGLQATNEKLFF TRBV20-1 . TRBJ1-4 .
TGTGCCAGCAGTTGGGGAATCTATGGCTACACCTTC CASSWGIYGYTF TRBV6-2/TRBV6-3 . TRBJ1-2 .
TGTGCCAGTAGCCCCAGGGACGCTACGCAGTATTTT CASSPRDATQYF TRBV19 . TRBJ2-3 .
TGCAGTGCTAGAGATCACTTAAAGGGGGCCGAGGACGAGCAGTACTTC CSARDHLKGAEDEQYF TRBV20-1 TRBD1 TRBJ2-7 .
TGTGCCTGGAGCGTCGGGACTAGGGTTCACAATGAGCAGTTCTTC CAWSVGTRVHNEQFF TRBV30 TRBD2 TRBJ2-1 .
TGCAGTGCTAAACAAAGTACAACAGGGGCCGCGAGAGCTTTCTTT CSAKQSTTGAARAFF TRBV20-1 TRBD1 TRBJ1-1 .
TGCAGCGTGGCCGGACAGGGCACTGAAGCTTTCTTT CSVAGQGTEAFF TRBV29-1 TRBD1 TRBJ1-1 .
TGTGCCAGCAGTTTAGGCGGGGGTGCCAATTCGCCCCAGCATTTT CASSLGGGANSPQHF TRBV28 . TRBJ1-5 .
TGCGCCAGCAGCTTACGGGGGGCCGACTACGAGCAGTACTTC CASSLRGADYEQYF TRBV5-1 . TRBJ2-7 once
TGTGCCAGCACCCTTTCTCTACAGGGAGGCTATGGCTACACCTTC CASTLSLQGGYGYTF TRBV18 . TRBJ1-2 .